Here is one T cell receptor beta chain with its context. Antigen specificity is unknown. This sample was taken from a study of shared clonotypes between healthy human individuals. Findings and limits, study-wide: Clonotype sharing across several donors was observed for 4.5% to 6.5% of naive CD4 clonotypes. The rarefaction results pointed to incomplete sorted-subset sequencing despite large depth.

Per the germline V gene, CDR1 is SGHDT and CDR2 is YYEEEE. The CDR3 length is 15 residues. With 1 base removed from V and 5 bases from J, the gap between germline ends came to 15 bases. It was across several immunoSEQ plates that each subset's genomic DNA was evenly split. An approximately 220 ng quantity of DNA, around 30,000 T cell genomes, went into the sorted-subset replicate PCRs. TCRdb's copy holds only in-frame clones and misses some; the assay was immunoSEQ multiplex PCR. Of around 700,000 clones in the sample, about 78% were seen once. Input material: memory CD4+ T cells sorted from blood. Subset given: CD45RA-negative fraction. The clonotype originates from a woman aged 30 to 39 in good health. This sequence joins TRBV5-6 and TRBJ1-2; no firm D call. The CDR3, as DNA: TGTGCCAGCAGCTTGAGGCGCCAGAACGATTATGGCTACACCTTC. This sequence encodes CASSLRRQNDYGYTF.